The rows below give T cell receptor beta chains drawn from one sample of a study of cytomegalovirus exposure and HLA in healthy donors. Sequencing was performed with immunoSEQ multiplex PCR; in TCRdb, only in-frame clones are kept and a portion is missing. The repertoire has 160,000 or so clones, around 80% of them found once; the top ten carry about 4.4%. The sequenced sample consisted of PBMCs. These receptors were collected from a man between 40 and 49 years old in good health and CMV-seronegative. The CDR3 runs from the conserved cysteine through the conserved F or W. Fields, in order: CDR3 protein, CDR3 DNA, J gene, clone size, V gene, D gene. A D gene is named only where the DNA matches it firmly. Size tells how often a clone was seen (once, few, many) or the class of an expanded clone, and some rows leave it out.

CATSISLQAEAFF	TGTGCCACCAGCATCTCATTACAGGCTGAAGCTTTCTTT	TRBJ1-1	-	TRBV15	-
CASSLTTQGNEKLFF	TGTGCCAGCAGCTTGACGACACAGGGTAATGAAAAACTGTTTTTT	TRBJ1-4	-	TRBV5-6	-
CASSFSGAPYNEQFF	TGTGCCAGCAGCTTTAGCGGGGCCCCCTACAATGAGCAGTTCTTC	TRBJ2-1	-	TRBV7-2	TRBD2
CASLPGYSGYTF	TGCGCCAGCCTCCCGGGTTATAGTGGCTACACCTTC	TRBJ1-2	-	TRBV5-1	-
CASSLTPTDTQYF	TGTGCCAGCAGCTTGACACCCACAGATACGCAGTATTTT	TRBJ2-3	-	TRBV7-3	-
CASSYLAGAHNEQFF	TGTGCCAGCAGCTACCTAGCGGGGGCCCACAATGAGCAGTTCTTC	TRBJ2-1	-	TRBV7-3	TRBD2
CASSLGLDRGRGTQYF	TGTGCCAGCAGCTTAGGGCTGGACAGGGGGCGCGGGACCCAGTACTTC	TRBJ2-5	few	TRBV7-6	TRBD1
CASSPGGSAYEQYF	TGTGCCAGCAGCCCGGGAGGCAGCGCCTACGAGCAGTACTTC	TRBJ2-7	-	TRBV5-6	TRBD2
CASSLRLAGASSTDTQYF	TGTGCCAGCAGCTTACGACTAGCGGGGGCCTCTAGCACAGATACGCAGTATTTT	TRBJ2-3	-	TRBV7-2	TRBD2
CASSLGDSYVYTF	TGCGCCAGCAGCTTGGGGGACAGTTATGTCTACACCTTC	TRBJ1-2	-	TRBV5-1	TRBD1
CSVDLGQGETQYF	TGCAGCGTTGACCTCGGACAGGGGGAGACCCAGTACTTC	TRBJ2-5	-	TRBV29-1	TRBD1
CASSPIQNYEQYF	TGTGCCAGCAGCCCGATACAGAACTACGAGCAGTACTTC	TRBJ2-7	few	TRBV5-6	-
CASSLRAGDYEQYF	TGCGCCAGCAGTCTACGAGCGGGGGACTACGAGCAGTACTTC	TRBJ2-7	-	TRBV10-2	TRBD2
CASSVVGTQEEEQYF	TGTGCCAGCAGCGTCGTCGGGACACAGGAGGAGGAGCAGTACTTC	TRBJ2-7	-	TRBV9	-
CASSQSRDTPGQTYEQYF	TGCGCCAGCAGCCAAAGCCGTGACACGCCGGGACAGACCTACGAGCAGTACTTC	TRBJ2-7	-	TRBV4-3	TRBD1
CASSLVHADYEQYF	TGTGCCAGCAGCTTAGTACACGCCGACTACGAGCAGTACTTC	TRBJ2-7	-	TRBV7-2	-
CASSGLGLAGFYEQYF	TGTGCCAGCAGCGGCTTGGGACTAGCGGGTTTCTACGAGCAGTACTTC	TRBJ2-7	-	TRBV7-9	TRBD2
CASSLQLVYNEQFF	TGTGCCAGCAGCTTGCAACTAGTATACAATGAGCAGTTCTTC	TRBJ2-1	-	TRBV7-8	-
CASRAGFYGYTF	TGTGCCAGCAGGGCGGGGTTTTATGGCTACACCTTC	TRBJ1-2	-	TRBV28	-
CAVRTGDQLGRDYEQYF	TGTGCCGTTCGGACAGGGGACCAATTGGGAAGGGATTACGAGCAGTACTTC	TRBJ2-7	-	TRBV11-2	TRBD1
CASSYGTGKNNEQFF	TGTGCTAGCAGCTACGGGACAGGGAAGAACAATGAGCAGTTCTTC	TRBJ2-1	few	TRBV7-7	TRBD1
CASSLGTGLNTQYF	TGTGCCAGTAGTCTAGGGACAGGGCTGAATACGCAGTATTTT	TRBJ2-3	once	TRBV19	TRBD1
CSVEVAELRDTQYF	TGCAGCGTTGAGGTGGCGGAACTCAGAGATACGCAGTATTTT	TRBJ2-3	-	TRBV29-1	-
CASSRFRDTYEQYF	TGTGCCAGCAGTAGATTCCGGGACACTTACGAGCAGTACTTC	TRBJ2-7	once	TRBV6-6	-
CASSPRTGAYEQYF	TGTGCCAGCAGCCCAAGAACAGGGGCCTACGAGCAGTACTTC	TRBJ2-7	few	TRBV11-2	TRBD1
CASSLAGGSGNTIYF	TGCGCCAGCAGCTTGGCGGGGGGCTCTGGAAACACCATATATTTT	TRBJ1-3	-	TRBV5-1	-
CASSFGQDEQFF	TGTGCCAGCAGCTTCGGACAGGATGAGCAGTTCTTC	TRBJ2-1	-	TRBV7-8	TRBD1
CASSRTGPYDTQYF	TGCGCCAGCAGTCGGACAGGGCCTTATGATACGCAGTATTTT	TRBJ2-3	-	TRBV10-2	TRBD1
CASSLARDRNNSPLHF	TGTGCCAGCAGCTTGGCTCGGGACAGAAATAATTCACCCCTCCACTTT	TRBJ1-6	-	TRBV5-4	TRBD1
CASSAAAYEQYF	TGCGCCAGCAGCGCGGCGGCCTACGAGCAGTACTTC	TRBJ2-7	-	TRBV5-1	-
CAISDGGGGTEAFF	TGTGCCATCAGTGACGGGGGGGGCGGCACTGAAGCTTTCTTT	TRBJ1-1	-	TRBV10-3	-